This entry features one T cell receptor beta chain sequence. No antigen is known for it. TCRdb's table, derived via immunoSEQ multiplex PCR, lists solely in-frame clones and lacks some. Of about 140,000 clones in the sample, more than 85% were seen once. V gave up 0 bases and J gave up 3 bases, with 9 bases separating them. Per germline, CDR1 SGHNT and CDR2 YYREEE (reference sequence). The CDR3 is made up of 14 amino acids. The data derive from a study of cytotoxic CD8 clonotypes in ibrutinib-treated CLL. Study-wide background: On average, around 85,000 productive rearrangements and 200,000 to 300,000 productive templates per sample.

Findings and caveats of the study: Exceeding age-matched healthy donors, baseline clonality also tracked the counts of circulating CD8+ T cells. Clonality was elevated at ibrutinib response and had returned toward baseline at progression.

Material: PBMCs, obtained after 12 months of ibrutinib treatment. V usage is TRBV5-4 and J usage is TRBJ2-5, with D possibly TRBD1 on 6 matching bases. This TCR was sampled from a human donor with chronic lymphocytic leukemia. The CDR3 DNA sequence: TGTGCCAGCAGCTTGGAGGGGGAAAAAGAGACCCAGTACTTC. It specifies CASSLEGEKETQYF.